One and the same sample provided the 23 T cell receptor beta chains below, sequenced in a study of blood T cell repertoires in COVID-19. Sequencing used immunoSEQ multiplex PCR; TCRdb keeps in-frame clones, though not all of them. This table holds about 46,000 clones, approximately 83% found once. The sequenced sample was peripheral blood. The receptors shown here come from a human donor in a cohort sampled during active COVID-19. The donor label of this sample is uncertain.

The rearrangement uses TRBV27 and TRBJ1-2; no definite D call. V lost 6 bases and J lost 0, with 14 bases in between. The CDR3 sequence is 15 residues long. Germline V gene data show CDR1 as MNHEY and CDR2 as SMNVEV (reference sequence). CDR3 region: CASSGSEVSNYGYTF. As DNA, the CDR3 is TGTGCCAGCAGCGGCAGCGAGGTATCTAACTATGGCTACACCTTC.

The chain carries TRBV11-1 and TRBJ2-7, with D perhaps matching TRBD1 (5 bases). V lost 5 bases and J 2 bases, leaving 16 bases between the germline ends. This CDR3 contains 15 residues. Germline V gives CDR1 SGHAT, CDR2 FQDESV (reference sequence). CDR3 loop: CASSPGIGHTYEQYF. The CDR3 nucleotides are TGTGCCAGCAGCCCAGGGATAGGGCACACCTACGAGCAGTACTTC.

This CDR3 is CASSQDRDQPQHF. The CDR3 DNA reads TGTGCCAGCAGCCAAGATAGAGATCAGCCCCAGCATTTT. The chain has TRBV4-2 and TRBJ1-5; D is uncertain. The CDR3 extends over 13 amino acids. In germline, CDR1 is LGHNA, CDR2 YNFKEQ. Deletions cut 0 bases from V and 5 bases from J, with 5 bases between.

CDR3 loop: CASRIAGGPISYNEQFF. The DNA of the CDR3 is TGTGCCAGCAGGATAGCGGGGGGGCCTATCTCCTACAATGAGCAGTTCTTC. The V gene is TRBV7-2, the J gene TRBJ2-1, with TRBD2 identical over 11 bases. Trimming cost V 6 bases and J 0 bases; bases outside gene matches: 7. This CDR3 contains 17 residues. Germline assignment: CDR1 SGHTA and CDR2 FQGNSA.

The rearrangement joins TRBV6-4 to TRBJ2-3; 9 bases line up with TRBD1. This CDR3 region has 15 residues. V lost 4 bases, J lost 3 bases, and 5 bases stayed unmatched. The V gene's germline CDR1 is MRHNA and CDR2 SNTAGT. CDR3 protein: CASSADRGSTDTQYF. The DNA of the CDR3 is TGTGCCAGCAGTGCGGACAGGGGTAGTACAGATACGCAGTATTTT.

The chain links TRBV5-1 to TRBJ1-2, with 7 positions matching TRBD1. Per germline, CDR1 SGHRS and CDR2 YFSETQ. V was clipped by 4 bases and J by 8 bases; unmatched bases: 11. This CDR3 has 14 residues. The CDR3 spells CASSERQGPEGYTF. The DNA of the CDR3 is TGCGCCAGCAGCGAAAGACAGGGTCCGGAGGGCTACACCTTC.

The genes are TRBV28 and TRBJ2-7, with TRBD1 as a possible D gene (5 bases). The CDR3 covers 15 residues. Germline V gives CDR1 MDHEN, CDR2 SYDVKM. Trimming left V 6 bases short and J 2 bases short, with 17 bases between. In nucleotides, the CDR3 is TGTGCCAGCAGGAAAGAAAGGGGCCCAACCTACGAGCAGTACTTC. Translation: CASRKERGPTYEQYF.

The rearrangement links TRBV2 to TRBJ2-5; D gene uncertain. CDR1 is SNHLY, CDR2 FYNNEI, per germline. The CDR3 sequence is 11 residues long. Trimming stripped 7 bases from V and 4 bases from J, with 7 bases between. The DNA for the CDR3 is TGTGCCAGCACTCTCCGAGAGACCCAGTACTTC. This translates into CASTLRETQYF. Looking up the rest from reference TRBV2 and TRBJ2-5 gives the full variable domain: EPEVTQTPSHQVTQMGQEVILRCVPISNHLYFYWYRQILGQKVEFLVSFYNNEISEKSEIFDDQFSVERPDGSNFTLKIRSTKLEDSAMYFCASTLRETQYFGPGTRLLVL.

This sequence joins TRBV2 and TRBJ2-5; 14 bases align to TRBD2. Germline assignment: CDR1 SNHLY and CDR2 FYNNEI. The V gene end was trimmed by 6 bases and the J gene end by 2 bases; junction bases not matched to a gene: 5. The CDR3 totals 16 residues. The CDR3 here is CASRGLAGGFQETQYF. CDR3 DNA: TGTGCCAGCAGAGGACTAGCGGGGGGTTTTCAAGAGACCCAGTACTTC.

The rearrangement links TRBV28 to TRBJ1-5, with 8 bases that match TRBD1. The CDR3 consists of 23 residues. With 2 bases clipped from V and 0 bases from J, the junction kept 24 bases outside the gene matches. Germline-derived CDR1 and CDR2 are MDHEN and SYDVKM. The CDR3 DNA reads TGTGCCAGCAGTTTAGCCCCGGGCAGGGGGCAAAGAGGTCAAAGCCCTAGCAATCAGCCCCAGCATTTT. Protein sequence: CASSLAPGRGQRGQSPSNQPQHF.

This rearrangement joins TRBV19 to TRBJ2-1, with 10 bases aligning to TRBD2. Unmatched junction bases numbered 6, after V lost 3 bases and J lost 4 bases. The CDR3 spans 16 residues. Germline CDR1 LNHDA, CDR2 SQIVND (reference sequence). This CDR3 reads CASSIGPSGGYNEQFF. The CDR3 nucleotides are TGTGCCAGTAGTATCGGGCCTAGCGGGGGATACAATGAGCAGTTCTTC.

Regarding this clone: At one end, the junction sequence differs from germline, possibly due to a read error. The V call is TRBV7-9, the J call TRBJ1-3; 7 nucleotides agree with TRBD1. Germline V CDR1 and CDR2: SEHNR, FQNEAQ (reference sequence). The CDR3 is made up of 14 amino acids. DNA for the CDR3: TGTGCCAGCAGCACCCTACCTCAGGGGGTAGAGGCTTTTTTT. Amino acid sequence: CASSTLPQGVEAFF.

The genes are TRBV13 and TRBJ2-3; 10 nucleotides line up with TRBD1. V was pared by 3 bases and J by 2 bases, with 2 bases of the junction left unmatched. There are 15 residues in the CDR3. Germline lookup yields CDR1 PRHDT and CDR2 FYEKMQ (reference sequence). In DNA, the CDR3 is TGTGCCAGCAGCTTGGGGACAGGGGACACAGATACGCAGTATTTT. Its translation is CASSLGTGDTDTQYF.

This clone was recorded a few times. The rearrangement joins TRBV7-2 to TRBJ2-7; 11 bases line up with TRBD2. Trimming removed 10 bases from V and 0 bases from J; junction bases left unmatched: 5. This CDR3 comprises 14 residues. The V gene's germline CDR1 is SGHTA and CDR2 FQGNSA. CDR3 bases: TGTGCCACCAGACTAGCGGGGTCCTCCTACGAGCAGTACTTC. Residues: CATRLAGSSYEQYF.

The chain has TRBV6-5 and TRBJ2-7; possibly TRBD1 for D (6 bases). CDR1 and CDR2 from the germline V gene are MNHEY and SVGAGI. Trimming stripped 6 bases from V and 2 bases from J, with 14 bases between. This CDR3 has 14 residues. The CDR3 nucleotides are TGTGCCAGCAGCCTTCCCGGGACACCCTACGAGCAGTACTTC. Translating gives CASSLPGTPYEQYF.

Written as DNA, the CDR3 is TGTGCCAGCAGCTTAGTACCCTCGGGACAGGTGACCTCCTACGAGCAGTACTTC. It yields the protein CASSLVPSGQVTSYEQYF. This chain connects TRBV7-2 to TRBJ2-7; 8 nucleotides agree with TRBD1. In germline, CDR1 is SGHTA, CDR2 FQGNSA. The trim removed 1 base at V and 0 bases at J, leaving 11 bases unmatched. This CDR3 has 18 residues.

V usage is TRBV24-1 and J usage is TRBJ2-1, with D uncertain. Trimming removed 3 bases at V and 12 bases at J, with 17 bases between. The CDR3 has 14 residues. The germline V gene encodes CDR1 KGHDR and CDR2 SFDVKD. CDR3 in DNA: TGTGCCACCAGTGATAGTAATGAGATCCGAGGGCAGTTCTTC. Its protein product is CATSDSNEIRGQFF.

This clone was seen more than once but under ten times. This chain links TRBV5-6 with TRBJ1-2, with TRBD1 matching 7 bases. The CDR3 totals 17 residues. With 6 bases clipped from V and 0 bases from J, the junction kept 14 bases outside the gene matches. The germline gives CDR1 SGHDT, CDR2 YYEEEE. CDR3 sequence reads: CASTSVGTAQANYGYTF. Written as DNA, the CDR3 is TGTGCCAGCACCTCCGTGGGGACAGCCCAAGCTAACTATGGCTACACCTTC.

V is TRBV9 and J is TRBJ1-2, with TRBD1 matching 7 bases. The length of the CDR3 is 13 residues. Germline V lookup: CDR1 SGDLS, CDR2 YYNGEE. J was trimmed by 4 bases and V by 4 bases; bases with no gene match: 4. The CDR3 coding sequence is TGTGCCAGCAGCCGAGGACAGGTCTATGGCTACACCTTC. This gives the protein CASSRGQVYGYTF.

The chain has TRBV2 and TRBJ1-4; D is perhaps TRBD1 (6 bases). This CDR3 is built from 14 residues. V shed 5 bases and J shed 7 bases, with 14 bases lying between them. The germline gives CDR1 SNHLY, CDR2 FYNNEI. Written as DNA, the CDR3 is TGTGCCAGCAGTACGCGGGGGGCAGGTGAAAAACTGTTTTTT. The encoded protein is CASSTRGAGEKLFF.

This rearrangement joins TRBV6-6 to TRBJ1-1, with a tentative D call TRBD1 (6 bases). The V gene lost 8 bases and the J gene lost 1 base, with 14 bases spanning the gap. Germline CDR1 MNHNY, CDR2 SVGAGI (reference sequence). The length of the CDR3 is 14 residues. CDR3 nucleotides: TGTGCCAGCCGAGGACAGTTACAGAACACTGAAGCTTTCTTT. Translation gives CASRGQLQNTEAFF.

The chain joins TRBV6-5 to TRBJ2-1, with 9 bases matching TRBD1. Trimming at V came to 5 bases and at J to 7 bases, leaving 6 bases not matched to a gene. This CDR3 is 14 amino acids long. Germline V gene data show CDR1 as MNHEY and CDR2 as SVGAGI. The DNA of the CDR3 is TGTGCCAGCAGTCGCGGGACAGGGCTTAATGAGCAGTTCTTC. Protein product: CASSRGTGLNEQFF.

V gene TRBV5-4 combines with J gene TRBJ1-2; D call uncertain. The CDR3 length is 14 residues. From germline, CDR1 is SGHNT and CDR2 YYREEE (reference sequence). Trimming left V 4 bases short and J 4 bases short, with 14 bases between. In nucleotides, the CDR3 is TGTGCCAGCAGCGACCCGAGAGAGGGCTATGGCTACACCTTC. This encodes CASSDPREGYGYTF. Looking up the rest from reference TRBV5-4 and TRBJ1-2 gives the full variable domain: ETGVTQSPTHLIKTRGQQVTLRCSSQSGHNTVSWYQQALGQGPQFIFQYYREEENGRGNFPPRFSGLQFPNYSSELNVNALELDDSALYLCASSDPREGYGYTFGSGTRLTVV.